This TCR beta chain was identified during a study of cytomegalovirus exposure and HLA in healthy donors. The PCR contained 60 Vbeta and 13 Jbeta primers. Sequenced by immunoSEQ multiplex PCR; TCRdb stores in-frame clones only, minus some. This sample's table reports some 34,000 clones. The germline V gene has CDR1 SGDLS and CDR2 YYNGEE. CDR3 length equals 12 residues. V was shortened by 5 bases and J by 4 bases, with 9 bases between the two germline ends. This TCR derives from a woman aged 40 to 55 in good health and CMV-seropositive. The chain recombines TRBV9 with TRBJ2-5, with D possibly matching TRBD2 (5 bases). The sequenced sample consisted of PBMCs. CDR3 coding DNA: TGTGCCAGCAGGGGGAGAGGAGAGACCCAGTACTTC. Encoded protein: CASRGRGETQYF.